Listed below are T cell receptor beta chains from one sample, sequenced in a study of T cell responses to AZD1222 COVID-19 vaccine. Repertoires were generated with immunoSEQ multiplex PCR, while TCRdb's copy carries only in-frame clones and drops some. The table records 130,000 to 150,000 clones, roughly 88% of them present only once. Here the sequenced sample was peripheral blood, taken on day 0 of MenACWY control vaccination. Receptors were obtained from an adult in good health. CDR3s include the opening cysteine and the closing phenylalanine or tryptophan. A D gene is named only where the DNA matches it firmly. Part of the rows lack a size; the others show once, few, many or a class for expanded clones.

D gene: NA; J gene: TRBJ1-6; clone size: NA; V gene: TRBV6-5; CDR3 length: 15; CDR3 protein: CASKLGRLNNSPLHF; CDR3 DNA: TGTGCCAGCAAACTTGGACGGCTAAATAATTCACCCCTCCACTTT
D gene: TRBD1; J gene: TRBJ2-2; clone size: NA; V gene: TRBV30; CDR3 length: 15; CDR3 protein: CAWLKPGTGTGELFF; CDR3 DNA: TGTGCCTGGCTCAAGCCGGGGACAGGGACCGGGGAGCTGTTTTTT
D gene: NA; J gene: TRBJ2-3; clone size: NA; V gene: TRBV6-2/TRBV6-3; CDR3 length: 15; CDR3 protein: CASSYMDGLTDTQYF; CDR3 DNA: TGTGCCAGCAGTTACATGGACGGACTCACAGATACGCAGTATTTT
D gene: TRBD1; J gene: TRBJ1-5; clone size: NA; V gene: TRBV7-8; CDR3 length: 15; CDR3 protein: CASSRRGQGNQPQHF; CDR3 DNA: TGTGCCAGCAGCCGTAGGGGACAGGGCAATCAGCCCCAGCATTTT
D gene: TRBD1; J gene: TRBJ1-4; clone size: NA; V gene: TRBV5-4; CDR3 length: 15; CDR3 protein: CASSSRGPANEKLFF; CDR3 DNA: TGTGCCAGCAGCTCCAGGGGGCCCGCTAATGAAAAACTGTTTTTT
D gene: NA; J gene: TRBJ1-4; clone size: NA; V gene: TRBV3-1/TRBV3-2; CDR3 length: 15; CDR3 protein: CASSQESGRVEKLFF; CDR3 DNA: TGTGCCAGCAGCCAAGAGAGTGGGAGGGTAGAAAAACTGTTTTTT
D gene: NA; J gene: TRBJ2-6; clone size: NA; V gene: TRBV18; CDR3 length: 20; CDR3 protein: CASSNTRRTDYDSGANVLTF; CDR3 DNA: TGTGCCAGCTCAAACACCAGACGGACAGATTATGACTCTGGGGCCAACGTCCTGACTTTC
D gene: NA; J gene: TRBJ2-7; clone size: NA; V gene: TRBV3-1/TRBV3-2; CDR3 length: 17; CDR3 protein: CASSPRSRRTAFYEQYF; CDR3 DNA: TGTGCCAGCAGCCCCCGTTCTAGGAGGACAGCATTTTACGAGCAGTACTTC
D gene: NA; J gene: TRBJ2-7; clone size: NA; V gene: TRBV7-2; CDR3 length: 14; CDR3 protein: CASSLGPSQNEQYF; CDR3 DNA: TGTGCCAGCAGCCTCGGGCCCTCTCAAAACGAGCAGTACTTC
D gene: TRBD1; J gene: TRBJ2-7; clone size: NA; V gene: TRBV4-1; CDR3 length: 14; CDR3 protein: CASSQGTVSYEQYF; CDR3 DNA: TGCGCCAGCAGCCAGGGGACAGTAAGCTACGAGCAGTACTTC
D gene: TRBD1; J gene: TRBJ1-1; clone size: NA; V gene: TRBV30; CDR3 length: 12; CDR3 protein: CAWSRTGAEAFF; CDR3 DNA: TGTGCCTGGAGTAGGACAGGGGCTGAAGCTTTCTTT
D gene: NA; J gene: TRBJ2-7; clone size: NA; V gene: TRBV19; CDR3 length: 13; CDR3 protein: CASSMRGSYEQYF; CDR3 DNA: TGTGCCAGTAGTATGCGAGGATCCTACGAGCAGTACTTC
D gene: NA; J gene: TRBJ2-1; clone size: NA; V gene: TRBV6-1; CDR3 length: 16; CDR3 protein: CASSEAVVGGYNEQFF; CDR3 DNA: TGTGCCAGCAGTGAAGCGGTGGTGGGGGGATACAATGAGCAGTTCTTC
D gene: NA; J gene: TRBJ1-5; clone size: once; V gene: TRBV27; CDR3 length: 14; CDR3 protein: CASSLSIRGQPQHF; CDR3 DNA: TGTGCCAGCAGTTTATCGATCCGGGGACAGCCCCAGCATTTT
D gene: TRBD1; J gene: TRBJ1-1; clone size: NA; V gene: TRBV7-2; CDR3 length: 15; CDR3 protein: CASSQIRDRRSEAFF; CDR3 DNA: TGTGCCAGCAGTCAAATCCGGGACAGGAGATCTGAAGCTTTCTTT
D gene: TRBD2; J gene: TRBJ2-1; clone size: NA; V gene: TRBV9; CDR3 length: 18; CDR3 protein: CASSDATEIAGDGNEQFF; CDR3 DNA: TGTGCCAGCAGTGACGCAACTGAAATAGCGGGAGACGGAAATGAGCAGTTCTTC
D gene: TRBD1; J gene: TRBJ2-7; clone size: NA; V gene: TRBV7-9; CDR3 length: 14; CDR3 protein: CASSFTTGPYEQYF; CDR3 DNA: TGTGCCAGCAGCTTCACGACAGGGCCCTACGAGCAGTACTTC
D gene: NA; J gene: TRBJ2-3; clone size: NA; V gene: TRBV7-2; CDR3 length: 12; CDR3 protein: CASSLQADTQYF; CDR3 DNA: TGTGCCAGCAGCTTACAAGCAGATACGCAGTATTTT
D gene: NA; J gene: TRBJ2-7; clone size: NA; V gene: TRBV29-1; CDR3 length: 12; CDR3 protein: CSVEQGSDEQYF; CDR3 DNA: TGCAGCGTTGAACAGGGGTCGGACGAGCAGTACTTC
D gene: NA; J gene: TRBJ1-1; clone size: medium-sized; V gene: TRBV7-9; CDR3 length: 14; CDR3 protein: CASSFEGENTEAFF; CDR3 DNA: TGTGCCAGCAGCTTTGAGGGGGAGAACACTGAAGCTTTCTTT
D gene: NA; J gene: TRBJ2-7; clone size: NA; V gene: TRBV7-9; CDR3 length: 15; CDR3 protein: CASSLGGPGRYEQYF; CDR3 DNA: TGTGCCAGCAGCTTAGGAGGGCCAGGGCGATACGAGCAGTACTTC
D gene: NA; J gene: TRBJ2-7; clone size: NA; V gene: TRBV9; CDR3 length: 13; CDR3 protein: CASSVVGGYEQYF; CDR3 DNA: TGTGCCAGCAGCGTAGTTGGGGGTTACGAGCAGTACTTC
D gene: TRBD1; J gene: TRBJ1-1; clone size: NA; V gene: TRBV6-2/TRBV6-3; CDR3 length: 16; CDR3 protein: CASSYSYRGRDTEAFF; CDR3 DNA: TGTGCCAGCAGTTACTCATACAGGGGGCGCGACACTGAAGCTTTCTTT
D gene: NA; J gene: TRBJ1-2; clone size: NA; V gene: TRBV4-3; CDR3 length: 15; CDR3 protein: CASSQTEGDNYGYTF; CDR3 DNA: TGCGCCAGCAGCCAGACAGAGGGCGACAACTATGGCTACACCTTC